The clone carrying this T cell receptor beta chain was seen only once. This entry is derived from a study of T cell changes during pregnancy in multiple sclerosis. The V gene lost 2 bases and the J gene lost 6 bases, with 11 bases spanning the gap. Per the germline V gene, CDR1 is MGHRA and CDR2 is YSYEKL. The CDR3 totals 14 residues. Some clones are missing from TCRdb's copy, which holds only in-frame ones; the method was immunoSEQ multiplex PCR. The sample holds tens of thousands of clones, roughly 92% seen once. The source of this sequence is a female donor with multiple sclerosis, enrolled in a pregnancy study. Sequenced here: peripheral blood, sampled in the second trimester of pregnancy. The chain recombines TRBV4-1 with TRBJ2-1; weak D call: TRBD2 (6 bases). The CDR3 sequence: CASSQTGDINEQFF. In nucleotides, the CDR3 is TGCGCCAGCAGCCAAACGGGAGATATCAATGAGCAGTTCTTC.